This T cell receptor beta chain was captured by sequencing in a study of STAT5B mutations in CD4+ large granular lymphocyte leukemia. Controls came from buffy coats of healthy blood donors. V lost 2 bases and J lost 2, with 13 bases in between. CDR1 and CDR2 from the germline V gene are SGDLS and YYNGEE. This CDR3 comprises 15 residues. Study observations and caveats: Compared with healthy controls (2/35), patient top clones favored TRBV06 (8/27). CD4-sorted patient repertoires seemed more clonal than healthy CD4+ repertoires.

Worth noting for this clone: The antigen remains undetermined.

In the authors' methods: The detection floor for productive clonotype frequency was 2.59 x 10-5. TCRdb's copy holds only in-frame clones and misses some; the assay was immunoSEQ multiplex PCR. For V, J and clone size, that table is used; D and trimming come from the DNA. The data show 25,000 to 30,000 clones, with just under 75% seen just once and 3.1% held by the top ten. The material sequenced was CD4+ T cells from blood buffy coats. The source is a human donor in good health. The rearrangement links TRBV9 to TRBJ2-5, with a weak D call TRBD1 (6 bases). The DNA for the CDR3 is TGTGCCAGCAGCGTGTCGGGACACCCACAAGAGACCCAGTACTTC. Translation gives CASSVSGHPQETQYF. Using reference TRBV9 and TRBJ2-5 for the parts outside the CDR3, the full variable domain is DSGVTQTPKHLITATGQRVTLRCSPRSGDLSVYWYQQSLDQGLQFLIQYYNGEERAKGNILERFSAQQFPDLHSELNLSSLELGDSALYFCASSVSGHPQETQYFGPGTRLLVL.